This T cell receptor (beta chain) was profiled in a study of long-term antiretroviral therapy in people with HIV. Version v3.0 of the immunoSEQ assay ran at survey level. Some clones are missing from TCRdb's copy, which holds only in-frame ones; the method was immunoSEQ multiplex PCR. This sample has more than 25,000 clones; less than 90% occur once, and the top ten carry around 7.8%. About 1-10 million cryopreserved PBMC were held in samples before DNA extraction. Findings of the study overall: The blood, collected between about 2004 and 2018, was possibly taken under older ART regimens. HIV repertoires covered narrower CDR3 length ranges than controls did.

This clone is a singleton in its sample. The antigen is undetermined. The CDR3 is 16 residues long. Germline V gene data show CDR1 as ENHRY and CDR2 as SYGVKD. Germline trimming cut 3 bases from V and 4 bases from J; bases unmatched to any gene: 7. The chain is built from TRBV10-3 and TRBJ1-5; the match to TRBD1 covers 9 bases. The sequence was collected from a man aged 45-65 years with HIV. Material: unsorted PBMCs, obtained approximately 5 years before starting antiretroviral therapy. CDR3 loop: CAISDSGTGFNQPQHF. The CDR3 DNA follows: TGTGCCATCAGTGATTCAGGGACAGGGTTTAATCAGCCCCAGCATTTT.